This T cell receptor (beta chain) originates from a study of identical twins. Findings and caveats of the study: Fewer insertions marked abundant cord blood beta clonotypes; young adult naive trended weakly, memory not at all.

TCRdb itself ran the 5' RACE reads through MiXCR, one entry per CDR3 protein. The sample lists over 550,000 distinct CDR3 sequences, roughly 6.6% seen once, with around 1.6% in the top ten. This clonotype was observed a handful of times. What it recognizes is unknown. Looked up from germline, CDR1 is SGHTS and CDR2 is YDEGEE. The CDR3 runs 15 residues. The ends were cut back, 3 bases at V and 3 bases at J, with 12 bases in the middle. These data were likewise used in another study, on yellow fever vaccine responses in identical twins.

The source material was PBMCs. The V gene is TRBV5-8, the J gene TRBJ1-4; TRBD1 is a possible D gene (6 bases). This receptor was obtained from a woman aged 18-29 years in good health. For the CDR3, the DNA is TGTGCCAGCAGCTCAACAGGGCTGCCTAATGAAAAACTGTTTTTT. Its protein product is CASSSTGLPNEKLFF.